These T cell receptor beta chains were read from a single sample in a study of blood T cell repertoires in COVID-19. Assay: immunoSEQ multiplex PCR; the TCRdb copy retains only in-frame clones and omits some. Of tens of thousands of clones detected, approximately 87% appear once; the ten largest clones hold roughly a sixth. The source material was peripheral blood. These receptors came from a human donor in a cohort sampled during active COVID-19. The CDR3 runs from the conserved cysteine through the conserved F or W. A D gene is named only where the DNA matches it firmly. Size tells how often a clone was seen (once, few, many) or the class of an expanded clone, and some rows leave it out.

>once|TRBJ1-2|NA|TRBV5-6
CASSFSAQPGGYTF
TGTGCCAGCAGCTTTAGCGCCCAACCCGGTGGCTACACCTTC
>NA|TRBJ2-3|TRBD2|TRBV9
CASSATSGSTDTQYF
TGTGCCAGCAGCGCGACTAGCGGGAGCACAGATACGCAGTATTTT
>NA|TRBJ2-6|NA|TRBV4-2
CASSQGGLTVSGANVLTF
TGTGCCAGCAGCCAGGGGGGACTTACAGTCTCTGGGGCCAACGTCCTGACTTTC
>few|TRBJ2-5|NA|TRBV5-1
CASSGGRGQETQYF
TGCGCCAGCAGCGGAGGACGGGGGCAAGAGACCCAGTACTTC
>NA|TRBJ2-3|NA|TRBV19
CASSIDRTRSTDTQYF
TGTGCCAGTAGTATAGATCGAACTCGCAGCACAGATACGCAGTATTTT
>once|TRBJ2-5|TRBD2|TRBV7-9
CASSPSVASGGETQYF
TGTGCCAGCAGCCCGTCCGTTGCTAGCGGTGGAGAGACCCAGTACTTC
>NA|TRBJ2-2|TRBD1|TRBV3-1/TRBV3-2
CASSQGDRAYGGELFF
TGTGCCAGCAGCCAAGGAGACAGGGCTTATGGCGGGGAGCTGTTTTTT
>NA|TRBJ2-1|NA|TRBV19
CASDDRGTYNEQFF
TGTGCCAGTGACGACCGAGGTACCTACAATGAGCAGTTCTTC
>NA|TRBJ2-1|NA|TRBV4-1
CASSRGGTYNEQFF
TGCGCCAGCAGCCGAGGGGGAACCTACAATGAGCAGTTCTTC
>NA|TRBJ1-4|TRBD1|TRBV5-1
CASSIVSGTGGNEKLFF
TGCGCCAGCAGCATTGTATCCGGGACAGGGGGTAATGAAAAACTGTTTTTT
>NA|TRBJ1-4|TRBD1|TRBV28
CASTYPGQANEKLFF
TGTGCCAGCACTTATCCGGGACAGGCTAATGAAAAACTGTTTTTT
>few|TRBJ1-5|TRBD1|TRBV5-1
CASSWTGDQPQHF
TGCGCCAGCAGTTGGACAGGGGATCAGCCCCAGCATTTT
>NA|TRBJ1-2|TRBD1|TRBV7-2
CASSPGTGARYTF
TGTGCCAGCAGCCCAGGGACAGGGGCGCGCTACACCTTC
>NA|TRBJ1-2|NA|TRBV6-5
CASSYGGEGYTF
TGTGCCAGCAGTTACGGGGGGGAGGGCTACACCTTC
>NA|TRBJ1-1|NA|TRBV20-1
CSAEGTSEAFF
TGCAGTGCTGAGGGAACTTCTGAAGCTTTCTTT
>once|TRBJ2-5|TRBD2|TRBV7-7
CASSRSGGETQYF
TGTGCCAGCAGCCGTAGCGGGGGAGAGACCCAGTACTTC
>NA|TRBJ1-1|NA|TRBV28
CASSSHGGVPSRRAFF
TGTGCCAGCAGTTCTCACGGGGGAGTCCCTTCCCGAAGAGCTTTCTTT
>once|TRBJ2-2|NA|TRBV5-6
CASSYGAGELFF
TGTGCCAGCAGCTACGGGGCCGGGGAGCTGTTTTTT
>NA|TRBJ2-7|TRBD2|TRBV7-2
CASSLVAGNYEQYF
TGTGCCAGCAGCTTAGTAGCGGGGAATTACGAGCAGTACTTC
>NA|TRBJ2-5|TRBD2|TRBV14
CASSQASGGETQYF
TGTGCCAGCAGCCAAGCTAGCGGGGGAGAGACCCAGTACTTC
>NA|TRBJ2-5|TRBD1|TRBV5-6
CASSWGQAQGTQYF
TGTGCCAGCAGTTGGGGACAGGCCCAAGGGACCCAGTACTTC
>NA|TRBJ1-1|TRBD1|TRBV18
CASSPWTGERAFF
TGTGCCAGCTCACCCTGGACAGGGGAACGAGCTTTCTTT
>once|TRBJ2-3|NA|TRBV4-3
CASSQHRARTTDTQYF
TGCGCCAGCAGCCAACACAGGGCCCGTACCACAGATACGCAGTATTTT
>NA|TRBJ1-1|TRBD1|TRBV19
CASSMGPGQGNTEAFF
TGTGCCAGTAGTATGGGGCCGGGACAGGGGAACACTGAAGCTTTCTTT
>once|TRBJ1-2|TRBD1|TRBV5-5
CASSLAVDRVTYGYTF
TGTGCCAGCAGCTTGGCCGTGGACAGGGTGACCTATGGCTACACCTTC
>NA|TRBJ2-7|TRBD1|TRBV6-5
CASKGQGTYEQYF
TGTGCCAGCAAGGGACAGGGAACCTACGAGCAGTACTTC
>NA|TRBJ2-3|NA|TRBV6-2/TRBV6-3
CASSYAGDTQYF
TGTGCCAGCAGTTACGCAGGGGATACGCAGTATTTT
>NA|TRBJ1-5|NA|TRBV20-1
CSASDRWGGNQPQHF
TGCAGTGCTAGTGACAGGTGGGGGGGCAATCAGCCCCAGCATTTT
>NA|TRBJ2-3|NA|TRBV6-1
CASSELPTVPDTQYF
TGTGCCAGCAGTGAACTCCCGACAGTCCCAGATACGCAGTATTTT
>NA|TRBJ1-1|TRBD1|TRBV6-6
CASSNMGQGEAFF
TGTGCCAGCTCTAACATGGGACAGGGTGAAGCTTTCTTT
>once|TRBJ1-2|NA|TRBV9
CASSVDSNYGYTF
TGTGCCAGCAGCGTTGACAGTAACTATGGCTACACCTTC
>NA|TRBJ2-7|TRBD1|TRBV7-9
CASSLSSIPQGANF
TGTGCCAGCAGCTTATCGTCTATTCCCCAGGGGGCAAACTTC